The 29 T cell receptor beta chains given below trace back to one sample, sequenced in a study of T cell responses to AZD1222 COVID-19 vaccine. The protocol was immunoSEQ multiplex PCR, while the TCRdb copy is restricted to in-frame clones and leaves out a portion. Of around 130,000 clones listed, more than 80% are singletons. The sequencing used peripheral blood, collected 28 days after the second dose of the MenACWY control vaccine. These receptors all stem from an adult who received the MenACWY meningococcal vaccine as a control.

J is TRBJ2-2 and V is TRBV11-3; D unclear. From germline, CDR1 is SGHNT and CDR2 YENEEA. With 2 bases removed from V and 10 bases from J, the gap between germline ends came to 11 bases. This CDR3 is built from 13 residues. This CDR3 is CASSLFQDKELFF. CDR3 nucleotides: TGTGCCAGCAGCTTATTTCAGGATAAGGAGCTGTTTTTT.

The rearrangement links TRBV5-5 to TRBJ2-1, with TRBD2 matching 13 bases. There are 15 residues in the CDR3. The germline V gene has CDR1 SGHKS and CDR2 YYEKEE (reference sequence). After removal of 4 bases from V and 4 bases from J, the junction contained 2 bases not matched to a gene. The CDR3: CASSPGLAGYNEQFF. As DNA, the CDR3 is TGTGCCAGCAGCCCGGGACTAGCGGGGTACAATGAGCAGTTCTTC.

This clone has a single count. This chain joins TRBV6-5 and TRBJ2-2; 10 bases align to TRBD1. Germline assignment: CDR1 MNHEY and CDR2 SVGAGI. Trimming cost V 5 bases and J 7 bases; bases outside gene matches: 4. This CDR3 comprises 14 residues. CDR3: CASSTGTGVGELFF. In nucleotides, the CDR3 is TGTGCCAGCAGTACCGGGACAGGGGTCGGGGAGCTGTTTTTT.

V and J are TRBV6-2 or TRBV6-3 and TRBJ2-7, with 11 bases identical to TRBD2. The CDR3 is made up of 16 amino acids. Germline CDR1 and CDR2: MNHEY and SVGEGT. V shed 5 bases, J shed 0 bases, and the junction held 6 bases outside the gene matches. DNA of the CDR3: TGTGCCAGCAGTGATATAGCGGGGGGGAGCTCCTACGAGCAGTACGTC. This codes for CASSDIAGGSSYEQYV.

J is TRBJ1-2 and V is TRBV21-1. TRBV21-1 is a documented pseudogene. This CDR3 has 18 residues. The CDR3: CASSKRDLLRAFNYGYTF. For the CDR3, the DNA is TGTGCCAGCAGCAAACGGGACCTTTTACGGGCGTTCAACTATGGCTACACCTTC.

V gene TRBV3-1 (or the pseudogene TRBV3-2) combines with J gene TRBJ2-3, with D perhaps TRBD2 (6 bases). The CDR3 is 15 residues long. V gave up 4 bases and J gave up 4 bases, with 15 bases separating them. The germline V gene encodes CDR1 LGHDT and CDR2 YNNKEL (reference sequence). In nucleotides, the CDR3 is TGTGCCAGCAGCCGGGGCGGAGGAGGGGCAGATACGCAGTATTTT. Protein: CASSRGGGGADTQYF.

This clone was seen a single time. J is TRBJ1-1 and V is TRBV2; no firm D call. The length of the CDR3 is 14 residues. The V end was cut by 4 bases, the J end by 0 bases, with 9 bases between. Germline CDR1 and CDR2: SNHLY and FYNNEI. In DNA, the CDR3 is TGTGCCAGCAGTGTTTGGGTCATGAACACTGAAGCTTTCTTT. This codes for CASSVWVMNTEAFF.

The genes are TRBV7-9 and TRBJ2-3; D gene ambiguous. CDR3 size: 14 residues. Germline CDR1 reads SEHNR; CDR2 reads FQNEAQ (reference sequence). V lost 4 bases and J lost 0, with 8 bases in between. This CDR3 is CASSSGRSTDTQYF. CDR3 sequence (DNA): TGTGCCAGCAGCTCTGGACGGAGCACAGATACGCAGTATTTT.

The CDR3 spells CASATGDGANVLTF. The CDR3 DNA reads TGTGCCAGCGCCACCGGCGACGGGGCCAACGTCCTGACTTTC. The V gene is TRBV7-9, the J gene TRBJ2-6; D unresolved. V lost 8 bases, J lost 4 bases, and 12 bases lay in between. Germline V gene lookup returns CDR1 SEHNR and CDR2 FQNEAQ (reference sequence). There are 14 residues in the CDR3.

This clone appeared once. The chain combines TRBV11-3 with TRBJ2-2; D is unresolved. Trimming stripped 3 bases from V and 2 bases from J, with 1 base between. The length of the CDR3 is 12 residues. Germline assignment: CDR1 SGHNT and CDR2 YENEEA. CDR3 region: CASSFNTGELFF. The CDR3 nucleotides read TGTGCCAGCAGCTTCAACACCGGGGAGCTGTTTTTT.

The V gene is TRBV18, the J gene TRBJ1-5; no clear D gene. Germline V gives CDR1 KGHSH, CDR2 LQKENI. Trimming cost V 2 bases and J 7 bases, with 12 bases left between them. The CDR3 is made up of 14 amino acids. The CDR3 bases are TGTGCCAGCTCACCATTCGGGCCCTGGCAGCCCCAGCATTTT. Translation gives CASSPFGPWQPQHF.

This clone was recorded only once. V is TRBV10-3 and J is TRBJ2-2; weak D call: TRBD2 (6 bases). Trimming shortened V by 3 bases and J by 5 bases, and 19 bases separated the two germline ends. CDR3 length: 17 residues. Per the germline V gene, CDR1 is ENHRY and CDR2 is SYGVKD. DNA of the CDR3: TGTGCCATCAGTGATGTTCAAGGTATAGGAGGGACCGGGGAGCTGTTTTTT. As protein: CAISDVQGIGGTGELFF.

The chain recombines TRBV13 with TRBJ2-2; D gene uncertain. Between the trimmed V and J ends, which lost 2 bases and 0 bases, there was a span of 10 bases. Germline V lookup: CDR1 PRHDT, CDR2 FYEKMQ (reference sequence). This CDR3 contains 16 residues. This CDR3 is CASSLKGGTNTGELFF. The DNA for the CDR3 is TGTGCCAGCAGCTTAAAAGGTGGGACGAACACCGGGGAGCTGTTTTTT.

The chain joins TRBV28 to TRBJ1-6; D gene uncertain. The V gene lost 7 bases and the J gene lost 8 bases, with 9 bases spanning the gap. The CDR3 is made up of 12 amino acids. The V gene's germline CDR1 is MDHEN and CDR2 SYDVKM. The CDR3: CASKTTDSPLHF. The CDR3 coding sequence is TGTGCCAGCAAAACGACCGATTCACCCCTCCACTTT.

This rearrangement joins TRBV18 to TRBJ1-1, with 10 bases matching TRBD1. Germline lookup yields CDR1 KGHSH and CDR2 LQKENI. This CDR3 spans 14 amino acids. J was trimmed by 6 bases and V by 8 bases; bases with no gene match: 9. The CDR3 loop reads CASRQGQGGPEAFF. CDR3 DNA: TGTGCCAGCCGACAAGGACAGGGGGGCCCTGAAGCTTTCTTT.

The CDR3 loop is CASSQVAGAYNEQFF. The CDR3 nucleotides read TGCGCCAGCAGCCAAGTGGCGGGAGCCTACAATGAGCAGTTCTTC. This sequence joins TRBV4-1 and TRBJ2-1; 7 positions agree with TRBD2. The CDR3 has 15 amino acids. Germline CDR1 MGHRA, CDR2 YSYEKL. Unmatched junction bases numbered 2, after V lost 1 base and J lost 2 bases.

The chain recombines TRBV7-2 with TRBJ2-7, with D maybe TRBD1 (5 bases). The CDR3 is 15 amino acids. With 2 bases removed from V and 0 bases from J, the gap between germline ends came to 11 bases. Looked up from germline, CDR1 is SGHTA and CDR2 is FQGNSA. The CDR3 DNA reads as TGTGCCAGCAGCTTACGTGACAGTTCCTCCTACGAGCAGTACTTC. This gives the protein CASSLRDSSSYEQYF.

V gene TRBV19 combines with J gene TRBJ2-7; D gene uncertain. The CDR3 is 13 residues long. The germline V gene has CDR1 LNHDA and CDR2 SQIVND (reference sequence). The V and J ends lost 3 bases and 1 base respectively, with 7 bases between them. CDR3 protein: CASSIGLSYEQYF. For the CDR3, the DNA is TGTGCCAGTAGTATCGGTCTATCCTACGAGCAGTACTTC.

The chain is built from TRBV11-3 and TRBJ1-1, with TRBD1 matching 7 bases. V dropped 4 bases and J dropped 1; count of bases not matched to a gene: 3. The CDR3 sequence is 14 residues long. Germline-derived CDR1 and CDR2 are SGHNT and YENEEA. The CDR3 is CASSSDRENTEAFF. DNA of the CDR3: TGTGCCAGCAGCTCAGACAGGGAGAACACTGAAGCTTTCTTT. The complete variable domain, with remaining parts taken from reference TRBV11-3 and TRBJ1-1, reads EAGVVQSPRYKIIEKKQPVAFWCNPISGHNTLYWYLQNLGQGPELLIRYENEEAVDDSQLPKDRFSAERLKGVDSTLKIQPAELGDSAVYLCASSSDRENTEAFFGQGTRLTVV.

DNA for the CDR3: TGTGCCACGTGTTGCTCTGGGGCCAACGTCCTGACTTTC. It specifies CATCCSGANVLTF. This chain uses TRBV10-3 with TRBJ2-6; D gene ambiguous. Germline values: CDR1 ENHRY, CDR2 SYGVKD. V shed 10 bases and J shed 0 bases, with 7 bases lying between them. This CDR3 is 13 amino acids long.

The chain couples TRBV4-3 to TRBJ1-1; D call uncertain. Germline loops: CDR1 LGHNA, CDR2 YSLEER. CDR3 length equals 13 residues. Trimming removed 4 bases from V and 0 bases from J, with 6 bases in between. CDR3 sequence: CASSPQLNTEAFF. In nucleotides, the CDR3 is TGCGCCAGCAGCCCACAGCTGAACACTGAAGCTTTCTTT.

This chain connects TRBV11-2 to TRBJ1-2, with D perhaps matching TRBD1 (6 bases). The CDR3 spans 16 residues. V was cut by 5 bases and J by 2 bases, with 18 bases left in between. The germline V gene has CDR1 SGHAT and CDR2 FQNNGV. CDR3 sequence (DNA): TGTGCCAGCAGCCCCGGCGGGGGGGCGGAAAACTATGGCTACACCTTC. Translation: CASSPGGGAENYGYTF.

As concerns this clone: This CDR3 is also generated by other DNA sequences in the sample. This chain links TRBV28 with TRBJ1-2, with D possibly matching TRBD1 (5 bases). The CDR3 spans 12 residues. V lost 3 bases and J 5 bases, leaving 7 bases between the germline ends. Germline lookup yields CDR1 MDHEN and CDR2 SYDVKM. Here the CDR3 DNA reads TGTGCCAGCAGTTTTGAGGGGTATGGCTACACCTTC. Protein: CASSFEGYGYTF.

This sequence joins TRBV5-4 and TRBJ1-4, with TRBD1 as a possible D gene (5 bases). CDR3 length: 13 amino acids. Germline V lookup: CDR1 SGHNT, CDR2 YYREEE (reference sequence). V shed 4 bases and J shed 5 bases, with 9 bases lying between them. This chain's CDR3 is CASSRQTNEKLFF. CDR3 in DNA: TGTGCCAGCAGCCGACAGACCAATGAAAAACTGTTTTTT.

This clone was observed a single time. V gene TRBV7-2 combines with J gene TRBJ2-7; 7 bases line up with TRBD2. CDR3 length: 14 amino acids. Germline V gene data show CDR1 as SGHTA and CDR2 as FQGNSA. V was clipped by 3 bases and J by 0 bases; unmatched bases: 2. The CDR3 nucleotides are TGTGCCAGCAGCTTGTCTAGCGGCTCCTACGAGCAGTACGTC. Its protein product is CASSLSSGSYEQYV.

The CDR3 region is CASSGTGVSEAFF. The DNA for the CDR3 is TGTGCCAGCAGCGGGACAGGGGTTTCTGAAGCTTTCTTT. The rearrangement uses TRBV5-6 and TRBJ1-1; TRBD1 agrees at 10 bases. The CDR3 is made up of 13 amino acids. With 4 bases clipped from V and 6 bases from J, the junction kept 3 bases outside the gene matches. Germline V gene data show CDR1 as SGHDT and CDR2 as YYEEEE. Filled out from reference TRBV5-6 and TRBJ1-1, the complete variable domain reads DAGVTQSPTHLIKTRGQQVTLRCSPKSGHDTVSWYQQALGQGPQFIFQYYEEEERQRGNFPDRFSGHQFPNYSSELNVNALLLGDSALYLCASSGTGVSEAFFGQGTRLTVV.

The chain recombines TRBV2 with TRBJ1-5; D uncertain. Germline V gene lookup returns CDR1 SNHLY and CDR2 FYNNEI. V dropped 2 bases and J dropped 6 bases, with 8 bases sitting between them. The CDR3 runs to 13 residues. CDR3 in amino acids: CASSEYLTQPQHF. In nucleotides, the CDR3 is TGTGCCAGCAGTGAATACTTAACTCAGCCCCAGCATTTT.

J is TRBJ2-5 and V is TRBV4-2; 8 positions agree with TRBD2. Germline V gives CDR1 LGHNA, CDR2 YNFKEQ. The CDR3 loop spans 17 amino acids. J was trimmed by 5 bases and V by 1 base; bases with no gene match: 12. CDR3 sequence: CASSQGLAGSVWETQYF. The CDR3, as DNA: TGTGCCAGCAGCCAAGGCCTAGCGGGCTCGGTATGGGAGACCCAGTACTTC.

The chain has TRBV16 and TRBJ2-1; D could derive from TRBD1 or TRBD2 (5 bases each). V shed 0 bases and J shed 7 bases, with 7 bases lying between them. The CDR3 spans 13 residues. Germline V CDR1 and CDR2: KGHSY, FQNENV. CDR3 residues: CASSQSRGNEQFF. The CDR3 coding sequence is TGTGCCAGCAGCCAATCGAGGGGAAATGAGCAGTTCTTC. Using reference TRBV16 and TRBJ2-1 for the parts outside the CDR3, the full variable domain is GEEVAQTPKHLVRGEGQKAKLYCAPIKGHSYVFWYQQVLKNEFKFLISFQNENVFDETGMPKERFSAKCLPNSPCSLEIQATKLEDSAVYFCASSQSRGNEQFFGPGTRLTVL.